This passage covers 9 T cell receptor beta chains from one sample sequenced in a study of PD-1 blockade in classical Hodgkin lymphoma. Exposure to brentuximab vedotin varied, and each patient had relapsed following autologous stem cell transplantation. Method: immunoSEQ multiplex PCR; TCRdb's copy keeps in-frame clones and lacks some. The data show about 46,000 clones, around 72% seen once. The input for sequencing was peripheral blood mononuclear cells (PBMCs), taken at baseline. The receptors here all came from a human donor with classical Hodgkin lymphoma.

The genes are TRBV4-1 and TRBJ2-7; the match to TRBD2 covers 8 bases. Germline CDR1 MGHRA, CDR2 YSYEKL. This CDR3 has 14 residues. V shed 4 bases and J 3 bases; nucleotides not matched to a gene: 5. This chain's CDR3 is CASSLGGGDYEQYF. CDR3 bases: TGCGCCAGCAGCCTCGGGGGGGGAGACTACGAGCAGTACTTC.

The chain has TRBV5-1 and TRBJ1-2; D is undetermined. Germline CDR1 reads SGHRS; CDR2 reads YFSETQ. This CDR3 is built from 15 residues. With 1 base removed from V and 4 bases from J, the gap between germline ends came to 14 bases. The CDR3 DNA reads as TGCGCCAGCAGCTTGTCCGGCAGTACCCTCTATGGCTACACCTTC. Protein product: CASSLSGSTLYGYTF.

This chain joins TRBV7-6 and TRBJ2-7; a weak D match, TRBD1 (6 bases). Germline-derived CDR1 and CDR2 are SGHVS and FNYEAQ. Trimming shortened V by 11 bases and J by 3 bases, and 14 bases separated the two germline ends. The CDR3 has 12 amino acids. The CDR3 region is CAVGHSFYEQYF. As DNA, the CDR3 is TGTGCCGTGGGACACTCCTTCTACGAGCAGTACTTC.

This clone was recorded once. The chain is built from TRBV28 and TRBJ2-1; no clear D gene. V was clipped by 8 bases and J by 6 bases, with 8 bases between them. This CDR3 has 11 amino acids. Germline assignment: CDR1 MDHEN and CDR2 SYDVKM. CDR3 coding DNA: TGTGCCAGCGAAAGCCGCAATGAGCAGTTCTTC. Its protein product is CASESRNEQFF.

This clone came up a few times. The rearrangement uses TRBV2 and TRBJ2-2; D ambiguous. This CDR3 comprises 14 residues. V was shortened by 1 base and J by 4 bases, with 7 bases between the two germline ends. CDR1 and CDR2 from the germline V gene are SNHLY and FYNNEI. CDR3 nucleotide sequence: TGTGCCAGCAGTGAAGGGACCCGCACCGGGGAGCTGTTTTTT. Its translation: CASSEGTRTGELFF. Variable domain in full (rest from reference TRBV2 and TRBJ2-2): EPEVTQTPSHQVTQMGQEVILRCVPISNHLYFYWYRQILGQKVEFLVSFYNNEISEKSEIFDDQFSVERPDGSNFTLKIRSTKLEDSAMYFCASSEGTRTGELFFGEGSRLTVL.

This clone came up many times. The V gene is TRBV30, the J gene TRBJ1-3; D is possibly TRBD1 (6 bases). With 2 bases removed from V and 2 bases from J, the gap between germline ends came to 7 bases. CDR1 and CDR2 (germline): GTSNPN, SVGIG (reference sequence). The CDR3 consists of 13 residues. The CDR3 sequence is CAWSPGAGNTIYF. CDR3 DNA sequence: TGTGCCTGGAGTCCAGGGGCTGGAAACACCATATATTTT.

As DNA, the CDR3 is TGTGCCAGCAGCCGTCATTTGCCGGGACAGGGGTTCTATGGCTACACCTTC. Translating it yields CASSRHLPGQGFYGYTF. The chain uses TRBV11-3 and TRBJ1-2; 10 bases are a match to TRBD1. Germline values: CDR1 SGHNT, CDR2 YENEEA. The CDR3 runs 17 residues. Trimming cost V 5 bases and J 4 bases; bases outside gene matches: 13. Based on the CDR3 plus reference TRBV11-3 and TRBJ1-2, the full variable domain is EAGVVQSPRYKIIEKKQPVAFWCNPISGHNTLYWYLQNLGQGPELLIRYENEEAVDDSQLPKDRFSAERLKGVDSTLKIQPAELGDSAVYLCASSRHLPGQGFYGYTFGSGTRLTVV.

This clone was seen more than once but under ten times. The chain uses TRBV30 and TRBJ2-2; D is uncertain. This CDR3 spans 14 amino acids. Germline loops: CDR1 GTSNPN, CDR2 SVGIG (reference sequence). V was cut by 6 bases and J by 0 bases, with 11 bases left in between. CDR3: CACPPEANTGELFF. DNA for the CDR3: TGTGCCTGCCCCCCAGAAGCGAACACCGGGGAGCTGTTTTTT.

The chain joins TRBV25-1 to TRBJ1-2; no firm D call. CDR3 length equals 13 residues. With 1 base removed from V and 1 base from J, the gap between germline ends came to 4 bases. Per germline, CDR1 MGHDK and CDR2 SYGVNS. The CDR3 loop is CASSEWVNYGYTF. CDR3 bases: TGTGCCAGCAGTGAATGGGTTAACTATGGCTACACCTTC.